These T cell receptor beta chains were read from a single sample in a study of blood T cells in healthy people across ages. TCRdb analysed the 5' RACE reads with MiXCR anew, one entry per CDR3 protein. Found here are hundreds of thousands of distinct CDR3 sequences, roughly 56% of them singletons; the top ten hold about 26%. Sequencing was performed on blood. The receptors here all came from a man between 35 and 55 years old in good health. Each CDR3 is given with its conserved first and last residue. The D gene is left open where the match is weak. Some rows have no size entry. The others give once, few or many, or a class for an expanded clone.

V gene	J gene	D gene	clone size	CDR3 DNA	CDR3 protein
TRBV24-1	TRBJ2-2	TRBD2	NA	TGTGCCGCCAACAGCGGGGGGTTAGGCACCGGGGAGCTGTTTTTT	CAANSGGLGTGELFF
TRBV10-3	TRBJ2-3	TRBD2	NA	TGTGCCATCAGTGAGTCTCAGCGGGGCGGCACAGATACGCAGTATTTT	CAISESQRGGTDTQYF
TRBV7-9	TRBJ2-3	NA	NA	TGTGCCAGCAGCTTCGTCCACGGGGGTTCGGCAGATACGCAGTATTTT	CASSFVHGGSADTQYF
TRBV7-9	TRBJ2-1	TRBD1	few	TGTGCCAGCAGCGATCAGACCCGGACAGGAGACAATGAGCAGTTCTTC	CASSDQTRTGDNEQFF
TRBV12-3/TRBV12-4	TRBJ2-1	NA	NA	TGTGCCAGCAGTCGAGATAACGTAGTGGACAATGAGCAGTTCTTC	CASSRDNVVDNEQFF
TRBV15	TRBJ2-7	NA	NA	TGTGCCACCAGCAGAGCAACAGGGCCCGAGCAGTACTTC	CATSRATGPEQYF
TRBV5-6	TRBJ2-7	NA	many	TGTGCCAGCAGCTTGGGGGGATTCTACGAGCAGTACTTC	CASSLGGFYEQYF
TRBV27	TRBJ2-7	NA	NA	TGTGCCAGCAGTTTATCGGGCGGGGCCCCCTACGAGCAGTACTTC	CASSLSGGAPYEQYF
TRBV11-2	TRBJ2-4	NA	NA	TGTGCCAGCAGCGAGGGGGTTGCGCTGCAGTACTTC	CASSEGVALQYF
TRBV20-1	TRBJ1-2	TRBD1	NA	TGCAGTGCTAGTCCCGGGACAGGCATCTATGGCTACACCTTC	CSASPGTGIYGYTF
TRBV12-3/TRBV12-4	TRBJ1-1	NA	NA	TGTGCCAGCACCAAAGGGGGGGGCACTGAAGCTTTCTTT	CASTKGGGTEAFF
TRBV7-8	TRBJ2-3	NA	NA	TGTGCCAGCAGCTTAGCCGTATACACAGATACGCAGTATTTT	CASSLAVYTDTQYF
TRBV6-2/TRBV6-3	TRBJ2-1	TRBD2	NA	TGTGCCAGCAGTTATCTAGCGGGGGGGAAGAGCTCCTACAATGAGCAGTTCTTC	CASSYLAGGKSSYNEQFF
TRBV25-1	TRBJ1-2	NA	few	TGTGCCAGCAGCCCCTCGGAGTATGGCTACACCTTC	CASSPSEYGYTF
TRBV29-1	TRBJ1-5	NA	NA	TGCAGCGTTCAGGGACGGGGTAGTCAGCCCCAGCATTTT	CSVQGRGSQPQHF
TRBV5-1	TRBJ2-5	TRBD1	many	TGCGCCAGCAGCTTCGACAGGGGGCTGGGGGAGACCCAGTACTTC	CASSFDRGLGETQYF
TRBV12-3/TRBV12-4	TRBJ2-7	NA	NA	TGTGCCAGCAGTAGCGACGGACGGGAGAACTACGAGCAGTACTTC	CASSSDGRENYEQYF
TRBV7-6	TRBJ1-2	TRBD1	few	TGTGCCAGCAGCTTAAAGGGACCCGACAGGGTAGCTAACTATGGCTACACCTTC	CASSLKGPDRVANYGYTF
TRBV20-1	TRBJ1-2	TRBD1	once	TGCAGTGCTGGGGACAGGGTGGATGGCTACACCTTC	CSAGDRVDGYTF
TRBV2	TRBJ2-1	TRBD2	few	TGTGCCAGCAGCGTAGCGGGATATCAGAACAATGAGCAGTTCTTC	CASSVAGYQNNEQFF
TRBV6-5	TRBJ2-5	NA	NA	TGTGCCAGCAGTTACTCGAACGGAGGGGAAAGTGATGTGGAGACCCAGTACTTC	CASSYSNGGESDVETQYF
TRBV6-2/TRBV6-3	TRBJ2-6	NA	NA	TGTGCCAGCAGTTACATCTTGGGTAGTGGGGCCAACGTCCTGACTTTC	CASSYILGSGANVLTF
TRBV20-1	TRBJ2-6	NA	many	TGCAGTGCTAGACTCCCTGGGGCCAACGTCCTGACTTTC	CSARLPGANVLTF
TRBV20-1	TRBJ2-7	NA	NA	TGCAGTGCTAGAGATACACTAGGGACGCCGAACTCCTACGAGCAGTACTTC	CSARDTLGTPNSYEQYF
TRBV9	TRBJ2-1	TRBD2	NA	TGTGCCAGCAGAGCTAGCGGGAGGAACAATGAGCAGTTCTTC	CASRASGRNNEQFF
TRBV9	TRBJ2-5	TRBD2	NA	TGTGCCAGCAGCTCAACCGGGACTAATAGCGCAGGCGCCGAGACCCAGTACTTC	CASSSTGTNSAGAETQYF
TRBV29-1	TRBJ1-1	TRBD1	NA	TGCAGCGGGGGACAGGGGAACACTGAAGCTTTCTTT	CSGGQGNTEAFF
TRBV7-9	TRBJ1-5	NA	few	TGTGCCAGCAGCCCAAGGATGGGACTGCCCAAGGGAATCAATCAGCCCCAGCATTTT	CASSPRMGLPKGINQPQHF
TRBV2	TRBJ1-2	NA	NA	TGTGCCAGCACTAGCGGCTCTCACGGCGGCTACACCTTC	CASTSGSHGGYTF
TRBV10-3	TRBJ2-7	TRBD2	NA	TGTGCCATTGGACTAGCGGGAGGGCCTGAGGGGCAGTACTTC	CAIGLAGGPEGQYF
TRBV27	TRBJ2-7	NA	once	TGTGCCAGCAGTTTATTCGTTGCGTCAGGCTTCTCCTACGAGCAGTACTTC	CASSLFVASGFSYEQYF
TRBV7-9	TRBJ2-5	TRBD1	few	TGTGCCAGCAGCCCCCCCGACAGGGTTAGGGAGACCCAGTACTTC	CASSPPDRVRETQYF
TRBV12-3/TRBV12-4	TRBJ1-5	NA	few	TGTGCCAGCAGTTTTCTCGGGGGGAATCAGCCCCAGCATTTT	CASSFLGGNQPQHF
TRBV5-5	TRBJ2-3	NA	few	TGTGCCAGCAGCTCGTACACACTCAGCACAGATACGCAGTATTTT	CASSSYTLSTDTQYF
TRBV7-2	TRBJ2-7	NA	NA	TGTGCCAGCAGTCCCAGGGCGGACCCCTACGAGCAGTACTTC	CASSPRADPYEQYF
TRBV6-1	TRBJ1-5	NA	once	TGTGCCAGCAGTGCCGAACACGTTAGCAATCAGCCCCAGCATTTT	CASSAEHVSNQPQHF
TRBV6-1	TRBJ2-5	TRBD1	NA	TGTGCCAGCAGTGACAGACAGGGGCGGAGGGAGACCCAGTACTTC	CASSDRQGRRETQYF
TRBV6-4	TRBJ2-5	TRBD2	NA	TGTGCCAGCAGTGACGGCGGGGGGCAAGAGACCCAGTACTTC	CASSDGGGQETQYF
TRBV7-2	TRBJ1-4	NA	NA	TGTGTCAGCAGCCCCGGAAACTTGCGGGGGGCAACTAATGAAAAACTGTTTTTT	CVSSPGNLRGATNEKLFF
TRBV3-1	TRBJ1-2	NA	once	TGTGCCAGCCGCACAACCGGAACAGGGATACTAAACTATGGCTACACCTTC	CASRTTGTGILNYGYTF